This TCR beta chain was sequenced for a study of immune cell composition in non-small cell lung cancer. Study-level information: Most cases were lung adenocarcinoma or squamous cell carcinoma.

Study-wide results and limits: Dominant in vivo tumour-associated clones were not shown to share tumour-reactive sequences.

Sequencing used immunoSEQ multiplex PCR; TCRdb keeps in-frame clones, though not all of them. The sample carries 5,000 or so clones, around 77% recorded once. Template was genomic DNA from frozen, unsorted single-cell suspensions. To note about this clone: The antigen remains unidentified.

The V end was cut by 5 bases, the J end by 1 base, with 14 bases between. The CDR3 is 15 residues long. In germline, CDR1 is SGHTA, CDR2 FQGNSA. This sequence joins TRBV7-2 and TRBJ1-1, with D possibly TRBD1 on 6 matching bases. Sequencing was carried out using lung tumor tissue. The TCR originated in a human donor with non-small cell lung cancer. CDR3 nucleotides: TGTGCCAGCAGCGAGTCCGGGACAACGAACACTGAAGCTTTCTTT. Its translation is CASSESGTTNTEAFF.